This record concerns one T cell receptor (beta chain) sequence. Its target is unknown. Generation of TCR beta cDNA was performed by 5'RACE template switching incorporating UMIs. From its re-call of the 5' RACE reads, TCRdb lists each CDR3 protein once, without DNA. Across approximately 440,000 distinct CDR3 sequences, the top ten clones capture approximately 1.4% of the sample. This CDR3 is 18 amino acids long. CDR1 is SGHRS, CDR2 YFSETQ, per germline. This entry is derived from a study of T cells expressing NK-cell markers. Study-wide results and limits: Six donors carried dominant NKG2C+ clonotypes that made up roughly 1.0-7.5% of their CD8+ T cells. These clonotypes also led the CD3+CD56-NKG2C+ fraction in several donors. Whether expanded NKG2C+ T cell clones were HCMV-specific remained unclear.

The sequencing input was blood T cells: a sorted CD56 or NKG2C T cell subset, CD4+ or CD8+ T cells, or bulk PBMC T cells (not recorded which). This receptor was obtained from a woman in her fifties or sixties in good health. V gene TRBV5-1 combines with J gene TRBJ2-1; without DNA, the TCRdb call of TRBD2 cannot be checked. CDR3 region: CASSLTGLAGVGDNEQFF.